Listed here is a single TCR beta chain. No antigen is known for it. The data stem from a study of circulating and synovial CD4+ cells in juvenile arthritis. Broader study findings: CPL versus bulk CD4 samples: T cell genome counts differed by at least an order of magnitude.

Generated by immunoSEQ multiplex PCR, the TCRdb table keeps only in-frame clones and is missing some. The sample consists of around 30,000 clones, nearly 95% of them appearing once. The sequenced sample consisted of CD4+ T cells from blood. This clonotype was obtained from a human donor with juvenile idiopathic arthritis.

The CDR3 region is CASSATGERSPLHF. The CDR3 region has the DNA TGTGCCAGCAGCGCCACAGGGGAACGGTCACCCCTCCACTTT. The chain uses TRBV9 and TRBJ1-6; TRBD1 matches 7 bases. After removal of 3 bases from V and 10 bases from J, the junction contained 7 bases not matched to a gene. In germline, CDR1 is SGDLS, CDR2 YYNGEE. The CDR3 runs to 14 residues.